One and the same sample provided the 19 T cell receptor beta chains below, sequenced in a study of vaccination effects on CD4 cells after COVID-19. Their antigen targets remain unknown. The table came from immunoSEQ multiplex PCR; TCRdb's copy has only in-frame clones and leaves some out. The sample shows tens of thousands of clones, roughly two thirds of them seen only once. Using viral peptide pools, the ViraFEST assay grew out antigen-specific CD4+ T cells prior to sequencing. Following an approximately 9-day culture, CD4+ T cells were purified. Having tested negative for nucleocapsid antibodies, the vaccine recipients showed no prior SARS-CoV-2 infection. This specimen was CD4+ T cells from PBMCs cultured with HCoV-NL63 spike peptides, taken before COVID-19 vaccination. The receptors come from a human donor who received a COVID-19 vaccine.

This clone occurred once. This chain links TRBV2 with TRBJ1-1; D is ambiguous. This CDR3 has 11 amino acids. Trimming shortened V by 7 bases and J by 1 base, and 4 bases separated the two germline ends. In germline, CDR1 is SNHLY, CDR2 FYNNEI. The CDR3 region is CASIKNTEAFF. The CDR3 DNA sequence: TGTGCCAGCATTAAGAACACTGAAGCTTTCTTT.

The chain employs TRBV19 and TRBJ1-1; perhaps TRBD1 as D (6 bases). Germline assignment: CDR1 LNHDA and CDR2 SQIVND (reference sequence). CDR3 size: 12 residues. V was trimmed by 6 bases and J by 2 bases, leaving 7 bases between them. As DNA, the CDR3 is TGTGCCAGTAGGGGGACAAACACTGAAGCTTTCTTT. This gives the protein CASRGTNTEAFF.

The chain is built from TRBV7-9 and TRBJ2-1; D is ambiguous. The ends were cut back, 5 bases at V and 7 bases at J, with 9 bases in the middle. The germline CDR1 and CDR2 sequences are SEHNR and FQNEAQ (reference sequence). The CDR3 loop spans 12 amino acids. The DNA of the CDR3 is TGTGCCAGCAGCCCCGGAGAGAATGAGCAGTTCTTC. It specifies CASSPGENEQFF.

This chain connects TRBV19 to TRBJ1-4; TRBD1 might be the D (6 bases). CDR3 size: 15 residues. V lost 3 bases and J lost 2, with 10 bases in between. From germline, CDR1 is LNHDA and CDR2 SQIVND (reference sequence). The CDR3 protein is CASSMFQGTNEKLFF. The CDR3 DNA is TGTGCCAGTAGTATGTTTCAGGGGACTAATGAAAAACTGTTTTTT.

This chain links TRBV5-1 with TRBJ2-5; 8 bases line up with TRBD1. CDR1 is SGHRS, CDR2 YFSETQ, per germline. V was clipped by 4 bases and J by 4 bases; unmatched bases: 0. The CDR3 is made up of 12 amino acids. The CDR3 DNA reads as TGCGCCAGCAGCGGACAGGGAGAGACCCAGTACTTC. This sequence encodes CASSGQGETQYF.

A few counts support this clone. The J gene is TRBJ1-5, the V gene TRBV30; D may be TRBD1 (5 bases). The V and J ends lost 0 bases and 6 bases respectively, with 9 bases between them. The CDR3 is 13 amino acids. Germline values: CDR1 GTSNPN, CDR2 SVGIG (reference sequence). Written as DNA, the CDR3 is TGTGCCTGGAGTGTTTCCGGGGCTCAGCCCCAGCATTTT. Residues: CAWSVSGAQPQHF.

CDR3: CASSLLRGETQYF. CDR3 DNA: TGTGCCAGCAGCTTACTTCGAGGGGAGACCCAGTACTTC. J is TRBJ2-5 and V is TRBV11-3, with a tentative D call TRBD2 (5 bases). The length of the CDR3 is 13 residues. Germline V gene lookup returns CDR1 SGHNT and CDR2 YENEEA. The V gene lost 2 bases and the J gene lost 5 bases, with 9 bases spanning the gap.

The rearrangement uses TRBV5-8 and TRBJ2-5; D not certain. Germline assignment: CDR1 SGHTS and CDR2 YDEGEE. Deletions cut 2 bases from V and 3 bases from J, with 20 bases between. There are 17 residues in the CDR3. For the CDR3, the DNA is TGTGCCAGCAGCTTCACCTGGCCGACATTGCCGAAAGAGACCCAGTACTTC. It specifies CASSFTWPTLPKETQYF.

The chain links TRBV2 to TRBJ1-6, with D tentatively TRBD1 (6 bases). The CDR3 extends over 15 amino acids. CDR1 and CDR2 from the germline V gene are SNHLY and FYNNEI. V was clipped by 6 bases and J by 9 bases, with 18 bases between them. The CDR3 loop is CASRLQTGGPSPLHF. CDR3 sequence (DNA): TGTGCCAGCAGACTGCAGACAGGAGGCCCTTCACCCCTCCACTTT.

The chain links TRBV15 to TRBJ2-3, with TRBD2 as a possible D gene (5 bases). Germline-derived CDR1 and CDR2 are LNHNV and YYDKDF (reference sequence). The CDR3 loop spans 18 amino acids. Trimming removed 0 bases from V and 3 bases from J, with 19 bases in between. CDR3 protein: CATSRDSASDWLTDTQYF. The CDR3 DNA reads TGTGCCACCAGCAGAGATAGCGCTAGTGATTGGTTAACAGATACGCAGTATTTT.

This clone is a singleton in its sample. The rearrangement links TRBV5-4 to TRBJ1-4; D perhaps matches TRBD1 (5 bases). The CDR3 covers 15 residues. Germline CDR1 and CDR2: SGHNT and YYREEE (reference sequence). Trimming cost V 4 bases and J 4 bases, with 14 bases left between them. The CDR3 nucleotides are TGTGCCAGCAGCCAACAGTCCGGGGGTAATGAAAAACTGTTTTTT. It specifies CASSQQSGGNEKLFF.

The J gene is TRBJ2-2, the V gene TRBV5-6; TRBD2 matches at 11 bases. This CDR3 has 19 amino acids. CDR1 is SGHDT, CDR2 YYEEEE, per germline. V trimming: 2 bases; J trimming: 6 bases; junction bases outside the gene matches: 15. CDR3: CASSLIAGGPSVGAGELFF. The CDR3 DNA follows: TGTGCCAGCAGCTTAATAGCGGGAGGGCCATCAGTAGGAGCCGGGGAGCTGTTTTTT.

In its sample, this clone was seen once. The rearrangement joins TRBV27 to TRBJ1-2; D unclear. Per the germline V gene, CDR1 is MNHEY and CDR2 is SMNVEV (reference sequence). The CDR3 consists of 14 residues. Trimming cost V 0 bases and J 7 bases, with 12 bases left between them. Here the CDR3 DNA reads TGTGCCAGCAGTTTATCGGGTAGTCTTAGTGGCTACACCTTC. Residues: CASSLSGSLSGYTF.

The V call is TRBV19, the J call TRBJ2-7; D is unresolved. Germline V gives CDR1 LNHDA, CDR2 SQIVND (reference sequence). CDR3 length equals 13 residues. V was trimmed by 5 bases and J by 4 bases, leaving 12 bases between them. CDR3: CASSAHPSYEQYF. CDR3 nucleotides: TGTGCCAGTAGTGCCCATCCTTCTTACGAGCAGTACTTC.

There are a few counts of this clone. In DNA form, the CDR3 reads TGTGCCAGCAGCCGCAGGGGCACGGGTGGCTACACCTTC. It is translated as CASSRRGTGGYTF. This sequence joins TRBV2 and TRBJ1-2, with D possibly matching TRBD1 (6 bases). The germline V gene encodes CDR1 SNHLY and CDR2 FYNNEI. The CDR3 contains 13 residues. V was clipped by 6 bases and J by 7 bases, with 15 bases between them.

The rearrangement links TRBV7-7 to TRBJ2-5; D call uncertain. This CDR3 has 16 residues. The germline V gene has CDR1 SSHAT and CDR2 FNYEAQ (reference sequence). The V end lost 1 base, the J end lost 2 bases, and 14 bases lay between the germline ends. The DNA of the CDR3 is TGTGCCAGCAGCTTAGGACGGTTGCTCGAACAAGAGACCCAGTACTTC. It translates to CASSLGRLLEQETQYF.

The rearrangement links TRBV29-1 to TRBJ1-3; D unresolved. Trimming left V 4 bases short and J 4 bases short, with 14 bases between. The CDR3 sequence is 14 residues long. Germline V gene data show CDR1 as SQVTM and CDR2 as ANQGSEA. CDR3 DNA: TGCAGCGTTGCACCCACTGGACGGGGAAACACCATATATTTT. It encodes CSVAPTGRGNTIYF.

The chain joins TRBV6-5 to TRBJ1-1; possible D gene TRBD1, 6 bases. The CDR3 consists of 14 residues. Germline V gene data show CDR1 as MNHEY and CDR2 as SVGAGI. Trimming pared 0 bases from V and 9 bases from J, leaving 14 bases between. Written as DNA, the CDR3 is TGTGCCAGCAGTTACTCGTTCCGGGACAATCAAGCTTTCTTT. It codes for CASSYSFRDNQAFF.

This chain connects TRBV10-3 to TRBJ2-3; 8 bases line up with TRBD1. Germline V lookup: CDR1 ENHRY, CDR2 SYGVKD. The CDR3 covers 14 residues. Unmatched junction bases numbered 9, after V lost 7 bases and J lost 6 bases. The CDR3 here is CAIKAGGWEDTQYF. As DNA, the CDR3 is TGTGCCATCAAGGCAGGGGGCTGGGAGGATACGCAGTATTTT.